This entry concerns a single T cell receptor (beta chain). This clonotype showed up just a few times. Its target antigen remains unknown. No base quality values were provided; no much bigger clone lies one nucleotide off. Ficoll-Paque density gradient centrifugation was used to isolate PBMCs. These data come from a study of T-cell memory formation after mild COVID-19 (dated by TCRdb to the early 2020s). Regarding the research as a whole: Most TCR sequence clusters were specific to one of the two donors. The cohort was made up of two young adult volunteers, one female and one male, who were previously healthy. In two donors, T-cell clones that expanded and contracted after mild COVID-19 were followed by sequencing TCRalpha and TCRbeta repertoires longitudinally.

Study-wide findings and limitations: Clones contracting from day 15 to 85 had balanced CD4/CD8 phenotypes, while a second wave expanding from day 15 to 37 was biased towards CD4+. The second-wave clones that peaked on day 37 were not confirmed to be SARS-CoV-2 specific. Only a couple of mild cases were covered in the study, and larger cohorts including severe cases with pre-infection samples were considered necessary. Contracting CD4+ clones were located mainly in the CM and EM memory subsets, whereas CD8+ clones were found to be enriched in EMRA. Some responding clones were found in pre-infection memory, which suggests that pre-existing cross-reactive memory T cells took part in the SARS-CoV-2 response.

The sequencer was an Illumina NovaSeq 6000. TCRalpha and TCRbeta cDNA libraries were constructed by 5'RACE with constant-segment primers, with sample barcodes and unique molecular identifiers being introduced. Trizol reagent was used to extract RNA from every sample. Library amplification was performed in two PCR steps, and a second sample barcode and Illumina TruSeq adapters were introduced in the second step. Libraries were sequenced on an Illumina NovaSeq with 2 x 150 bp paired-end reads. The paper's processing steps were these. Demultiplexing of reads and collapsing into UMI-guided consensus sequences were performed with migec v1.2.7. Using mixcr v2.1.11, UMI consensuses were aligned to TRA and TRB V and J templates and then assembled into clonotypes. Clonotypes were classified as expanded or contracted when called significant by both edgeR and NoisET, with noise models trained on biological replicates. For edgeR calls, the thresholds were a false discovery rate-adjusted p below 0.01 and a log2 fold-change of 1. As an exploratory analysis of dynamics, max-normalized trajectories of the 1000 most abundant clonotypes were examined with PCA combined with hierarchical clustering. Each responding clone was given a CD4 or CD8 phenotype based on the CD4+ and CD8+ repertoires, which had been sequenced separately. TCRdb ran its own pipeline on the public reads, namely fastp trimming at Q25 and MiXCR clone calling, and kept in-frame beta chains. Each entry merges the rows of one CDR3 protein and shows their most common DNA and genes. The V and J calls shown here were made by TCRdb, not taken from the authors' results. The sample data list under 110,000 distinct CDR3 sequences, and around 12% of these were observed just once. The ten largest clones take up more than 25% of the sample.

Sample: PBMCs or a T cell subset sorted from them (not recorded which). The TCR was taken from an adult woman who had mild COVID-19 (a few samples of this study predate the infection). The sample titles of this study are shuffled in the database, so cell type and time point are left out; the donor was told from shared clones.

The nucleotide sequence is TGTGCCAGCAGCTTAGCGGTATTGGGCGTAAGCTCCTACGAGCAGTACTTC. This translates into CASSLAVLGVSSYEQYF. The chain couples TRBV7-8 to TRBJ2-7, with no confidently assigned D gene. From the cysteine up to the phenylalanine, the CDR3 has a length of 17 residues. CDR3 DNA only is kept here, 51 bases in frame from base 1. V gives up 0 bases and J gives up 0 bases, and the segment between their germline ends measures 15 bases. The CDR1 and CDR2 encoded by the germline V gene are SGHVS and FQNEAQ.